The table lists the clone carrying this T cell receptor (beta chain) with a few counts. Its target is unknown. Sequencing used immunoSEQ multiplex PCR; TCRdb keeps in-frame clones, though not all of them. Of around 29,000 clones listed, around 90% were seen once; the top ten hold over 0.8%. Germline V gives CDR1 SGHRS, CDR2 YFSETQ. CDR3 size: 15 residues. V gave up 4 bases and J gave up 7 bases; unmatched junction bases: 5. The sample comes from a study of regulatory and conventional T cells in RAG deficiency. Study-level findings and limits: Compared with controls, unique Treg TCR beta sequences dropped roughly 96-fold in Omenn syndrome and CID/AS. Omenn patients showed >85% Treg-Tconv overlap and shorter CDR3 lengths. Control T-cell subsets had markedly higher Shannon entropy and lower Simpson indices than RAG-deficient patients.

Regulatory T cells were sorted from blood as CD4+ CD25-high CD127-low cells. These same records also appear under a second study, on regulatory T cells. This second report adds: Amplification used 52 TRBV primers and 13 TRBJ primers. Regulatory T cells showed the strongest V-J pair restriction and V/J gene skewing among patient repertoires.

The specimen was Tregs sorted from blood. This sequence was found in a human donor in good health. The chain recombines TRBV5-1 with TRBJ1-6, with 10 bases aligning to TRBD1. CDR3 nucleotides: TGCGCCAGCAGCCCGGGACAGGGGAGGAATTCACCCCTCCACTTT. Translated: CASSPGQGRNSPLHF.